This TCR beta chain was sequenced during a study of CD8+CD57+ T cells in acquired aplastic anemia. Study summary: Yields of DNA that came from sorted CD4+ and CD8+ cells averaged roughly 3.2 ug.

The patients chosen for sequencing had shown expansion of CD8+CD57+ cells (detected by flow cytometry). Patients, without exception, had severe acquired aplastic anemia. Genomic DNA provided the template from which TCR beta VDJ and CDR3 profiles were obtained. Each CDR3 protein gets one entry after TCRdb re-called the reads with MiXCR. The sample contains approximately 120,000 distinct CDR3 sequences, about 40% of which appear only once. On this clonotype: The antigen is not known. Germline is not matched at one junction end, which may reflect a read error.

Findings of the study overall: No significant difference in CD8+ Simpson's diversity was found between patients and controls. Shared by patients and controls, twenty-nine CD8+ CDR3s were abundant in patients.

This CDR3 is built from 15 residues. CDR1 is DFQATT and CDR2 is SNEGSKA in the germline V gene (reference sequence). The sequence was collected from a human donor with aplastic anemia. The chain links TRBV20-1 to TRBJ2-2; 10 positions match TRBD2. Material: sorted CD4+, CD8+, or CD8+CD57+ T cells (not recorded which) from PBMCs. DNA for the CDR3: TGCAGTGCAAAAACTAGCGGGATGAACACCAGGGAGCTGTTTTTT. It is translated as CSAKTSGMNTRELFF.